The clone carrying this T cell receptor (beta chain) was seen once. Its antigen is currently unknown. The sample originates from a study of radiotherapy plus CTLA-4 blockade in lung cancer. Across the whole study: Patients showed objective responses in 15% to 20% of cases and disease control in more than 25%.

Clones were sequenced by immunoSEQ multiplex PCR, and TCRdb holds only the in-frame ones, with some missing. The repertoire holds roughly 55,000 clones, around 74% seen once, with roughly 8.7% in the top ten. Study-wide results and limits: Per reports, early blood T cell clone dynamics, plus interferon-beta, forecast response most strongly. Radiotherapy plus ipilimumab was followed by expansion in blood of tumor-derived TCR clones.

Participants had chemo-refractory metastatic non-small-cell lung cancer and were treated with focal radiation plus ipilimumab CTLA-4 blockade. The CDR3 loop spans 14 amino acids. V dropped 4 bases and J dropped 5; count of bases not matched to a gene: 8. Germline V gene data show CDR1 as SEHNR and CDR2 as FQNEAQ (reference sequence). The source was peripheral blood, collected from a patient treated with radiotherapy plus ipilimumab. The V gene is TRBV7-9, the J gene TRBJ2-7; the match to TRBD1 covers 7 bases. This receptor was obtained from a human donor with non-small cell lung cancer whose response to radiotherapy plus ipilimumab could not be evaluated. This CDR3 reads CASSSTGTVHEQYF. In nucleotides, the CDR3 is TGTGCCAGCAGCTCGACCGGGACAGTCCACGAGCAGTACTTC.